This T cell receptor beta chain was identified during a study of chemoradiotherapy in HPV16-positive cancers. The protocol was immunoSEQ multiplex PCR, while the TCRdb copy is restricted to in-frame clones and leaves out a portion. The table has about 440 clones, around nine tenths seen once. There are 15 residues in the CDR3. V was clipped by 0 bases and J by 8 bases, with 13 bases between them. CDR1 is MGHRA, CDR2 YSYEKL, per germline. Repertoires were sampled repeatedly during chemoradiotherapy. This clonotype was sampled from a human donor with HPV-associated anogenital cancer. This chain joins TRBV4-1 and TRBJ1-4; D ambiguous. Specimen: tumor tissue, collected from a patient who underwent chemoradiotherapy. The CDR3 sequence: CASSQDNSKDEKLFF. In DNA form, the CDR3 reads TGCGCCAGCAGCCAAGATAACTCGAAGGACGAAAAACTGTTTTTT.